The 23 T cell receptor beta chains below were found in one sample sequenced in a study of blood T cell repertoires in COVID-19. Here immunoSEQ multiplex PCR was the method, and the copy in TCRdb shows in-frame clones only, minus some. The sample consists of over 50,000 clones, around four fifths of them appearing once. Sequencing input: peripheral blood. These receptors came from a man in his sixties or seventies with acute or convalescent COVID-19.

The genes are TRBV11-2 and TRBJ1-3, with 8 bases identical to TRBD1. The junction had 12 bases not matched to a gene; V was cut back by 5 bases and J by 0 bases. The CDR3 is made up of 18 amino acids. Germline V gene sequence: CDR1 SGHAT, CDR2 FQNNGV. The CDR3 nucleotides are TGTGCCAGCAGCAAGTACGGGACAGGCCGAAACTCTGGAAACACCATATATTTT. Translated: CASSKYGTGRNSGNTIYF.

The rearrangement uses TRBV11-2 and TRBJ2-5; D gene uncertain. V was shortened by 5 bases and J by 0 bases, with 16 bases between the two germline ends. The CDR3 spans 16 residues. Germline V gives CDR1 SGHAT, CDR2 FQNNGV. The CDR3 DNA follows: TGTGCCAGCAGCCCATTACGGGTTGCAGACCAAGAGACCCAGTACTTC. It is translated as CASSPLRVADQETQYF. Combining the CDR3 with reference TRBV11-2 and TRBJ2-5 gives the whole variable domain EAGVAQSPRYKIIEKRQSVAFWCNPISGHATLYWYQQILGQGPKLLIQFQNNGVVDDSQLPKDRFSAERLKGVDSTLKIQPAKLEDSAVYLCASSPLRVADQETQYFGPGTRLLVL.

This clone was seen only a few times. This chain joins TRBV4-2 and TRBJ1-5; D perhaps matches TRBD1 (5 bases). The V and J ends lost 4 bases and 5 bases respectively, with 21 bases between them. This CDR3 has 17 amino acids. Germline V gene sequence: CDR1 LGHNA, CDR2 YNFKEQ. The CDR3 loop reads CASSLWGVPLADQPQHF. The CDR3 coding sequence is TGTGCCAGCAGCCTTTGGGGCGTTCCCCTCGCGGATCAGCCCCAGCATTTT.

The V gene is TRBV18, the J gene TRBJ1-5; the match to TRBD1 covers 9 bases. CDR1 and CDR2 (germline): KGHSH, LQKENI. There are 14 residues in the CDR3. V lost 1 base, J lost 7 bases, and 2 bases stayed unmatched. CDR3 coding DNA: TGTGCCAGCTCACCACTACAGGGGGCGCAGCCCCAGCATTTT. Protein sequence: CASSPLQGAQPQHF.

This chain links TRBV27 with TRBJ1-6; D is uncertain. The V gene's germline CDR1 is MNHEY and CDR2 SMNVEV (reference sequence). The CDR3 has 14 amino acids. V was trimmed by 8 bases and J by 1 base, leaving 9 bases between them. The CDR3 spells CASRPGSYNSPLHF. The CDR3 nucleotides read TGTGCCAGCCGGCCGGGATCCTATAATTCACCCCTCCACTTT.

The gene calls are TRBV28 and TRBJ1-5, with 8 bases matching TRBD1. With 4 bases clipped from V and 6 bases from J, the junction kept 8 bases outside the gene matches. CDR1 and CDR2 from the germline V gene are MDHEN and SYDVKM. The CDR3 contains 15 residues. CDR3 sequence reads: CASSSTGAGVQPQHF. CDR3 DNA: TGTGCCAGCAGTTCGACAGGGGCAGGGGTTCAGCCCCAGCATTTT.

This clone occurred a few times. The chain recombines TRBV28 with TRBJ1-5; 11 nucleotides line up with TRBD1. The CDR3 totals 15 residues. V was clipped by 3 bases and J by 7 bases; unmatched bases: 5. Germline V gives CDR1 MDHEN, CDR2 SYDVKM. CDR3 nucleotide sequence: TGTGCCAGCAGTTTCAGGGACAGGGGGGTGCAGCCCCAGCATTTT. It translates to CASSFRDRGVQPQHF.

The chain carries TRBV5-1 and TRBJ2-7; 9 bases agree with TRBD2. This CDR3 comprises 14 residues. V was clipped by 5 bases and J by 2 bases; unmatched bases: 5. Germline CDR1 and CDR2: SGHRS and YFSETQ. CDR3 sequence: CASRSAGGAYEQYF. The DNA of the CDR3 is TGCGCCAGCAGGTCCGCGGGAGGGGCCTACGAGCAGTACTTC.

In its sample, this clone was seen once. The chain links TRBV3-1 (or the pseudogene TRBV3-2) to TRBJ2-2; TRBD2 is a possible D gene (5 bases). The germline V gene has CDR1 LGHDT and CDR2 YNNKEL (reference sequence). Trimming removed 3 bases at V and 5 bases at J, with 10 bases between. This CDR3 spans 14 amino acids. The CDR3 here is CASSHLGDTGELFF. The CDR3 DNA follows: TGTGCCAGCAGCCACCTGGGAGATACCGGGGAGCTGTTTTTT.

This chain joins TRBV6-1 and TRBJ1-1, with D tentatively TRBD1 (6 bases). The CDR3 spans 15 residues. Trimming removed 2 bases at V and 4 bases at J, with 14 bases between. Germline V CDR1 and CDR2: MNHNS, SASEGT. CDR3 protein: CASSEPRGWGTEAFF. In DNA form, the CDR3 reads TGTGCCAGCAGTGAACCCAGGGGCTGGGGCACTGAAGCTTTCTTT.

The V gene is TRBV25-1, the J gene TRBJ2-7; 8 bases map to TRBD1. This CDR3 spans 13 amino acids. Germline V lookup: CDR1 MGHDK, CDR2 SYGVNS. V dropped 6 bases and J dropped 2; count of bases not matched to a gene: 3. In DNA, the CDR3 is TGTGCCAGCAGGGAGACAGGGGCCTACGAGCAGTACTTC. Translating it yields CASRETGAYEQYF.

The J gene is TRBJ2-5, the V gene TRBV5-6, with 7 bases fitting TRBD2. Germline values: CDR1 SGHDT, CDR2 YYEEEE. V lost 4 bases to trimming and J lost 5 bases; unmatched junction nucleotides: 11. The CDR3 has 15 residues. The CDR3 protein is CASSRGVSGSETQYF. The CDR3 DNA is TGTGCCAGCAGCCGGGGGGTGTCGGGGTCGGAGACCCAGTACTTC.

The chain combines TRBV5-1 with TRBJ2-3; a weak D match, TRBD1 (6 bases). Trimming pared 6 bases from V and 2 bases from J, leaving 13 bases between. The CDR3 runs to 14 residues. CDR1 is SGHRS, CDR2 YFSETQ, per germline. DNA for the CDR3: TGCGCCAGCAACAGGGACCCCCCCACAGATACGCAGTATTTT. It yields the protein CASNRDPPTDTQYF.

The chain carries TRBV5-1 and TRBJ1-1; TRBD1 matches at 7 bases. V was clipped by 8 bases and J by 3 bases; unmatched bases: 10. The germline V gene has CDR1 SGHRS and CDR2 YFSETQ. This CDR3 contains 14 residues. CDR3 sequence (DNA): TGCGCCAGTCGTGGAGGGGGCGATGACACTGAAGCTTTCTTT. Translation gives CASRGGGDDTEAFF.

The chain uses TRBV18 and TRBJ2-7; D remains ambiguous. The germline V and J ends were trimmed by 6 bases and 3 bases, with 9 bases remaining between them. Germline CDR1 is KGHSH and CDR2 is LQKENI. There are 12 residues in the CDR3. This CDR3 reads CASSNNNYEQYF. Written as DNA, the CDR3 is TGTGCCAGCTCGAACAACAACTACGAGCAGTACTTC.

The gene calls are TRBV19 and TRBJ1-1, with D tentatively TRBD1 (6 bases). V gave up 5 bases and J gave up 11 bases, with 18 bases separating them. This CDR3 has 13 residues. Germline CDR1 and CDR2: LNHDA and SQIVND (reference sequence). The CDR3, as DNA: TGTGCCAGTAGTCCTCTCGACAGGTCAAGGGCTTTCTTT. This sequence encodes CASSPLDRSRAFF.

The chain joins TRBV11-2 to TRBJ2-5, with 9 nucleotides matching TRBD2. V shed 1 base and J 3 bases; nucleotides not matched to a gene: 3. CDR1 and CDR2 from the germline V gene are SGHAT and FQNNGV. This CDR3 spans 15 amino acids. CDR3 amino acids: CASSLGASGEETQYF. CDR3 coding DNA: TGTGCCAGCAGCTTAGGAGCTAGCGGGGAAGAGACCCAGTACTTC.

The rearrangement uses TRBV19 and TRBJ1-1; 10 bases are a match to TRBD1. The length of the CDR3 is 17 residues. J was trimmed by 1 base and V by 7 bases; bases with no gene match: 12. Per the germline V gene, CDR1 is LNHDA and CDR2 is SQIVND (reference sequence). The CDR3 DNA reads as TGTGCCAGTACCGATCCGGGACAGGGGTCGGGGAACACTGAAGCTTTCTTT. It encodes CASTDPGQGSGNTEAFF.

CDR3 residues: CASSLRGGDNEQFF. The CDR3 DNA sequence: TGTGCCAGCAGCTTGCGGGGGGGAGACAATGAGCAGTTCTTC. This chain connects TRBV7-9 to TRBJ2-1, with 9 bases that match TRBD2. Germline CDR1 and CDR2: SEHNR and FQNEAQ (reference sequence). With 3 bases clipped from V and 5 bases from J, the junction kept 2 bases outside the gene matches. This CDR3 region has 14 residues.

The V and J genes are TRBV28 and TRBJ2-3; 8 nucleotides agree with TRBD2. This CDR3 is built from 16 residues. Germline V gene data show CDR1 as MDHEN and CDR2 as SYDVKM. The V and J ends lost 6 bases and 9 bases, in that order; junction bases with no gene match: 17. CDR3 loop: CASSVYRAGGPSTQYF. CDR3 bases: TGTGCCAGCAGCGTTTACCGGGCGGGGGGTCCTTCGACGCAGTATTTT.

This clone has only one observation. The rearrangement links TRBV18 to TRBJ1-2, with D possibly matching TRBD1 (5 bases). The germline gives CDR1 KGHSH, CDR2 LQKENI. The CDR3 length is 14 residues. V dropped 0 bases and J dropped 7 bases, with 12 bases sitting between them. The chain's CDR3 is CASSPPGAQGGYTF. CDR3 sequence (DNA): TGTGCCAGCTCACCACCTGGGGCGCAAGGTGGCTACACCTTC. Filled out from reference TRBV18 and TRBJ1-2, the complete variable domain reads NAGVMQNPRHLVRRRGQEARLRCSPMKGHSHVYWYRQLPEEGLKFMVYLQKENIIDESGMPKERFSAEFPKEGPSILRIQQVVRGDSAAYFCASSPPGAQGGYTFGSGTRLTVV.

The chain combines TRBV25-1 with TRBJ2-6; 10 nucleotides line up with TRBD1. CDR1 MGHDK and CDR2 SYGVNS come from the germline V gene. The CDR3 spans 16 residues. V trimming: 5 bases; J trimming: 2 bases; junction bases outside the gene matches: 3. The CDR3 loop is CASSKTGGAGANVLTF. The CDR3 nucleotides read TGTGCCAGCAGTAAGACAGGGGGCGCTGGGGCCAACGTCCTGACTTTC.

This clone showed up just a few times. The chain recombines TRBV6-5 with TRBJ1-2, with D unresolved. The CDR3 runs to 12 residues. V gave up 5 bases and J gave up 1 base, with 5 bases separating them. In germline, CDR1 is MNHEY, CDR2 SVGAGI. CDR3 region: CASSTVNYGYTF. The CDR3 DNA is TGTGCCAGCAGTACAGTTAACTATGGCTACACCTTC.